This TCR beta chain was retrieved from a study of T cell changes during pregnancy in multiple sclerosis (dated by TCRdb to the late 2010s). Study-wide context: In women with multiple sclerosis, the researchers looked at how the T cell repertoire shifted as pregnancy progressed.

The method was the immunoSEQ multiplex PCR assay. In TCRdb, the immuneACCESS table is reduced to in-frame sequences with V and J assigned. These tables do not hold every clone; where another copy was compared, an unresolved V gene accounts for under half, and the others remain unexplained. For this sample there are around 36,000 clones; over 75% appear just once. The ten largest clones add up to about 7.8% of the sample. From cysteine to phenylalanine, the CDR3 is 14 amino acids long. The retained sequence is limited to the CDR3, 42 bases, with the frame set at the first base. V loses 1 base, J loses 4 bases, and the germline ends lie 10 bases apart. Looking up the germline V gene yields CDR1 MDHEN and CDR2 SYDVKM. This clone was observed once. The specificity of this receptor is unknown. Base qualities are not provided; no much larger clone lies one nucleotide away.

The source material was CD8+ T cells from peripheral blood mononuclear cells, sampled before pregnancy. The sequence was collected from a female donor with multiple sclerosis, enrolled in a pregnancy study. The rearrangement joined TRBV28 to TRBJ2-5; the D gene cannot be named for sure. The CDR3 has the sequence CASSLYGGVETQYF. The DNA is TGTGCCAGCAGTTTATACGGCGGAGTAGAGACCCAGTACTTC.